This T cell receptor (delta chain) was captured by sequencing in a study of gamma-delta T cells after stem cell transplantation listed by TCRdb under 2016. Libraries came from RT-PCR. TCRdb shows the sequencer as Illumina MiSeq. TCRdb reprocessed the public data with the CATT caller; entries with the same nucleotide sequence were combined afterwards. This sample comprises about 10,000 delta-chain clones, about 1.2% of them detected only once. The ten largest clones take up 10% of the sample. CDR1 and CDR2 were assigned from the germline V gene as GEAIGNYY and EKD. Trimming accounts for 3 bases at V and 3 bases at J, while the number of junction bases matched to no gene is 6. The CDR3 covers 14 residues, taking in both the cysteine and the phenylalanine. Only the CDR3 portion is preserved as DNA: 42 bases, with reading frame beginning at the first base. Many counts were recorded for this clone. Its antigen target is currently unknown. No base qualities exist here, and no much larger clone lies one base off it.

This TCR was recovered from a human donor. It is not recorded whose cells these are; they may come from a transplant donor. The chain couples TRDV2 to TRDJ1, and 7 junctional nucleotides match TRDD3. The material sequenced was gamma-delta T cells. The CDR3: CACDSVGDPDKLIF. The DNA is TGTGCCTGTGACTCGGTGGGGGACCCCGATAAACTCATCTTT.